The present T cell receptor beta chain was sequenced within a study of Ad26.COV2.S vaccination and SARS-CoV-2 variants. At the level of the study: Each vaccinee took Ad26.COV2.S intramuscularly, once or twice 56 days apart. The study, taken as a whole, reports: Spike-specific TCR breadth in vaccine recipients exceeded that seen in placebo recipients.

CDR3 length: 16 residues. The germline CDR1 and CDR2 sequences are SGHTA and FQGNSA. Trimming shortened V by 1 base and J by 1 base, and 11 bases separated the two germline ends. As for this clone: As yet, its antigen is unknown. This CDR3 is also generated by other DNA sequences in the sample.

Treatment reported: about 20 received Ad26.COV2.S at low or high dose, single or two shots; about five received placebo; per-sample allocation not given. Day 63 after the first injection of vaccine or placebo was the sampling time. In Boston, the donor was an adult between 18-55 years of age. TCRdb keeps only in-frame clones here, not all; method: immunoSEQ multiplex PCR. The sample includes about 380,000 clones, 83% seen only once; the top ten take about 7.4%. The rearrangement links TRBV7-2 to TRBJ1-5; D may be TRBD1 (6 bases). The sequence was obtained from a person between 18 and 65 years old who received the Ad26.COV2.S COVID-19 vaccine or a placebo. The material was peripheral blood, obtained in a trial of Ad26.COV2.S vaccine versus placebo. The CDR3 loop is CASSLEGGWSNQPQHF. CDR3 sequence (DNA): TGTGCCAGCAGCTTAGAGGGGGGTTGGAGCAATCAGCCCCAGCATTTT.